This T cell receptor beta chain was sequenced during a study of blood T cell repertoires in COVID-19. Study details: Collection of acute and convalescent COVID-19 samples took place in the United States, Italy and Spain. The analysed material was cDNA or gDNA that came from T cells, B-cell-depleted T cells, or PBMCs.

Enrollment of patients from Seattle took place during active infection, with longitudinal follow-up. Original handling: Estimates of nucleated cell counts were drawn from the amplification of reference gene primers. Sequencing was performed with immunoSEQ multiplex PCR; in TCRdb, only in-frame clones are kept and a portion is missing. For V, J and clone size, that table is used; D and trimming come from the DNA. The sample has 150,000 to 170,000 clones; roughly 81% are singletons. The TCR originated in a woman aged 55-70 years with COVID-19, enrolled during active disease. Sequencing used peripheral blood.

CDR3 nucleotides: TGTGCCAGCAGTCCCGTTTTGGCGAGGAGCGAAAAACTGTTTTTT. As protein: CASSPVLARSEKLFF. The rearrangement uses TRBV6-5 and TRBJ1-4; no clear D. CDR1 and CDR2 (germline): MNHEY, SVGAGI. CDR3 length: 15 amino acids. The V and J ends lost 5 bases and 8 bases respectively, with 18 bases between them.